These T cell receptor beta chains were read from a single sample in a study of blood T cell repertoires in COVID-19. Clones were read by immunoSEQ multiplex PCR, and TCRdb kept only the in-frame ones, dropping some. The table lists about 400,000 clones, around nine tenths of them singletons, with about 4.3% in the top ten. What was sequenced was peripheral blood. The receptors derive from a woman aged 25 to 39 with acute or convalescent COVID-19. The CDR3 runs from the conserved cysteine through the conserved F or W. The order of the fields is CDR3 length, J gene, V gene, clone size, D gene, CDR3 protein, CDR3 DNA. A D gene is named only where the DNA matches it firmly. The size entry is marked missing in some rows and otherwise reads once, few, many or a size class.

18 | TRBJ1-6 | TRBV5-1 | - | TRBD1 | CASSLAAGSTGGISPLHF | TGCGCCAGCAGCTTGGCCGCAGGGTCGACAGGGGGAATTTCACCCCTCCACTTT
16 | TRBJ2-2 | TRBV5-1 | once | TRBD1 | CASSLKGQGVVGELFF | TGCGCCAGCAGCTTGAAAGGACAGGGGGTTGTCGGGGAGCTGTTTTTT
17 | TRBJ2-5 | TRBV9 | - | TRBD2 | CASSTGTSGGAGETQYF | TGTGCCAGCAGCACCGGGACTAGCGGGGGGGCCGGAGAGACCCAGTACTTC
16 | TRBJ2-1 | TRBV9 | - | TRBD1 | CASSVGLGTVNNEQFF | TGTGCCAGCAGCGTAGGCTTAGGGACAGTTAACAATGAGCAGTTCTTC
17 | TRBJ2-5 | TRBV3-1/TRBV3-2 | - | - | CASSQDRGTGSEETQYF | TGTGCCAGCAGCCAAGATAGGGGTACCGGCTCCGAAGAGACCCAGTACTTC
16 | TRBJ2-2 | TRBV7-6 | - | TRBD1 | CASSITGTANTGELFF | TGTGCCAGCAGCATAACCGGGACAGCTAACACCGGGGAGCTGTTTTTT
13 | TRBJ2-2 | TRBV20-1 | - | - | CSASYRNTGELFF | TGCAGTGCTAGTTACAGAAACACCGGGGAGCTGTTTTTT
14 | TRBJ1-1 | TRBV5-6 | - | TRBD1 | CASSRGQGNTEAFF | TGTGCCAGCAGCCGAGGACAGGGAAACACTGAAGCTTTCTTT
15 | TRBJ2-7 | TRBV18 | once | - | CASSRGGSDSYEQYF | TGTGCCAGCTCAAGGGGGGGTAGCGACTCCTACGAGCAGTACTTC
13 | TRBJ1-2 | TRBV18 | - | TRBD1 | CASSPDRNYGYTF | TGTGCCAGCTCCCCGGACAGGAACTATGGCTACACCTTC
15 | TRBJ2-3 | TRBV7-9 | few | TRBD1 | CASSWGQGETDTQYF | TGTGCCAGCAGCTGGGGACAGGGGGAGACAGATACGCAGTATTTT
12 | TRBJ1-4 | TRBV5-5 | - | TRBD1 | CASSQDRGKLFF | TGTGCCAGCAGCCAGGACAGGGGAAAACTGTTTTTT
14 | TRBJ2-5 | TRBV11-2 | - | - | CASSLASLLETQYF | TGTGCCAGCAGCTTAGCTAGTCTCTTAGAGACCCAGTACTTC
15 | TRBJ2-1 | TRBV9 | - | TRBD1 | CASSVAAGGRDEQFF | TGTGCCAGCAGCGTAGCTGCAGGGGGCAGGGATGAGCAGTTCTTC
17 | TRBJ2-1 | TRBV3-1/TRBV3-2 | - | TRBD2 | CASSQDMAGGNYNEQFF | TGTGCCAGCAGCCAAGATATGGCGGGGGGTAACTACAATGAGCAGTTCTTC
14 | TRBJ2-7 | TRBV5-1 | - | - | CASSWGRGSYEQYF | TGCGCCAGCAGCTGGGGACGGGGGTCCTACGAGCAGTACTTC
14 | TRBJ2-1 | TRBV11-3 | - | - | CASSLEGANERQFF | TGTGCCAGCAGCTTGGAGGGGGCTAACGAGAGGCAGTTCTTC
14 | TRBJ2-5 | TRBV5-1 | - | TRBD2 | CASIPWAGVETQYF | TGCGCCAGCATCCCGTGGGCGGGGGTGGAGACCCAGTACTTC
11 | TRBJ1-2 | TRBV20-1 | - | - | CSADIKIGYTF | TGCAGTGCGGACATAAAAATCGGCTACACCTTC
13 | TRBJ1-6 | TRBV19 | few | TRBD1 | CASRDRLISPLHF | TGTGCCAGTCGGGACAGGCTCATCTCTCCCCTCCACTTT
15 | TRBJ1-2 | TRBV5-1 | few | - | CASSRLLGQSYGYTF | TGCGCCAGCAGTCGTCTTTTGGGACAAAGCTATGGCTACACCTTC
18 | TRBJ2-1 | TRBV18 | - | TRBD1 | CASSRTFEGQGFSREQFF | TGTGCCAGCTCACGGACCTTTGAAGGACAGGGTTTCTCTAGGGAGCAGTTCTTC
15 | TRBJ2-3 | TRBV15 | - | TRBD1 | CATSRGQPRGDTQYF | TGTGCCACCAGCAGGGGACAGCCCCGGGGAGATACGCAGTATTTT
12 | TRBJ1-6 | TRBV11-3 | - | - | CASSQGDSPLHF | TGTGCCAGCAGCCAAGGAGATTCACCCCTCCACTTT
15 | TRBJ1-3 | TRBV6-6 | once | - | CASSYSGSSGNTIYF | TGTGCCAGCAGTTACTCGGGCAGCTCTGGAAACACCATATATTTT
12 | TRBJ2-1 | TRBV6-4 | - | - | CASSDQGSGQFF | TGTGCCAGCAGCGACCAGGGCTCGGGCCAGTTCTTC
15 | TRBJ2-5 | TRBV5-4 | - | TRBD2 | CASKASGVTQETQYF | TGTGCCAGCAAGGCTAGCGGGGTGACCCAAGAGACCCAGTACTTC
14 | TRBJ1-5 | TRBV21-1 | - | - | CASSKERGKKPQHF | TGTGCCAGCAGCAAAGAGCGGGGTAAAAAGCCCCAGCATTTT
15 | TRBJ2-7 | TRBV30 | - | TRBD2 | CAWSEVAGVFSEQYF | TGTGCCTGGAGCGAGGTGGCGGGGGTTTTTAGCGAGCAGTACTTC
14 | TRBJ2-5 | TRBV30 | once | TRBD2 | CAWSGTEGGETQYF | TGTGCCTGGAGTGGTACTGAGGGAGGGGAGACCCAGTACTTC
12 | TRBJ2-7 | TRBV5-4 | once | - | CASSVGQYEQYF | TGTGCCAGCAGCGTGGGACAATACGAGCAGTACTTC
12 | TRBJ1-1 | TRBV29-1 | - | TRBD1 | CSAQGTDDEAFF | TGCAGCGCACAAGGGACAGACGATGAAGCTTTCTTT
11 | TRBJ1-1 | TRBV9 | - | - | CASSVGGEAFF | TGTGCCAGCAGCGTAGGCGGTGAAGCTTTCTTT
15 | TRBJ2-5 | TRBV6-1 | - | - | CASSEVTLELETQYF | TGTGCCAGCAGTGAAGTTACGTTAGAACTAGAGACCCAGTACTTC
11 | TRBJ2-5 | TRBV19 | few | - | CASSIKETQYF | TGTGCCAGTAGTATTAAAGAGACCCAGTACTTC
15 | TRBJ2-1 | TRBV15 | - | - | CATSRDVLRGNEQFF | TGTGCCACCAGCAGAGATGTTCTCCGGGGCAATGAGCAGTTCTTC
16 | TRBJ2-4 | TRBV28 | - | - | CASSPYRTAAKNIQYF | TGTGCCAGCAGTCCGTACCGTACAGCAGCCAAAAACATTCAGTACTTC
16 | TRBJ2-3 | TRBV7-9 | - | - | CASSLAFSGLTDTQYF | TGTGCCAGCAGCTTAGCCTTTAGCGGTCTCACAGATACGCAGTATTTT
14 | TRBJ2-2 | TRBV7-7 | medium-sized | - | CASSLTRGTGELFF | TGTGCCAGCAGCTTAACACGGGGGACCGGGGAGCTGTTTTTT
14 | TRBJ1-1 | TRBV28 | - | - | CASSYPGTLVLAFF | TGTGCCAGCAGTTACCCAGGGACACTTGTATTGGCTTTCTTT
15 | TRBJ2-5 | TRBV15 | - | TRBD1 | CATQINRGLQETQYF | TGTGCCACCCAAATAAACAGGGGGCTTCAAGAGACCCAGTACTTC
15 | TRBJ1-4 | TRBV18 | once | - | CASSRLAGRPEKLFF | TGTGCCAGCTCAAGGCTCGCAGGGCGGCCTGAAAAACTGTTTTTT
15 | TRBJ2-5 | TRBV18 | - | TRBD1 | CASSPDRGHQETQYF | TGTGCCAGCTCACCAGACAGGGGGCACCAAGAGACCCAGTACTTC